This TCR beta chain came from a study of T cells in Graves' hyperthyroidism and ophthalmopathy. Study-wide background: Prior to any treatment, at the point of initial diagnosis, peripheral blood was collected.

Note on this clonotype: Its specificity is unknown.

The blood sample predates any ophthalmopathy symptoms, coming from first hyperthyroidism diagnosis. This sample holds PBMCs from roughly 10 ml fresh peripheral blood. Findings and limits, study-wide: Model output signaled ophthalmopathy a median 6.5 months ahead of onset.

Germline trimming cut 8 bases from V and 8 bases from J; bases unmatched to any gene: 8. This CDR3 is 13 amino acids long. CDR1 and CDR2 (germline): MNHEY, SVGEGT. Amplification of TCR beta CDR3 regions used RNA as the template. The HTBI primer set was used in a first-round RT-PCR of the TCR CDR3. TCRdb called the multiplex PCR reads again in MiXCR, with one record for every CDR3 protein. The table has 690,000 or so distinct CDR3 sequences, approximately 19% seen once. Input material: blood. The origin of this receptor is a woman aged 45 to 65 with Graves' hyperthyroidism that later progressed to Graves' ophthalmopathy. The chain carries TRBV6-2 or TRBV6-3 and TRBJ2-1, with 8 bases fitting TRBD1. The CDR3: CASDRGQQYEQFF. For the CDR3, the DNA is TGTGCCAGCGACAGGGGTCAACAATATGAGCAGTTCTTC.